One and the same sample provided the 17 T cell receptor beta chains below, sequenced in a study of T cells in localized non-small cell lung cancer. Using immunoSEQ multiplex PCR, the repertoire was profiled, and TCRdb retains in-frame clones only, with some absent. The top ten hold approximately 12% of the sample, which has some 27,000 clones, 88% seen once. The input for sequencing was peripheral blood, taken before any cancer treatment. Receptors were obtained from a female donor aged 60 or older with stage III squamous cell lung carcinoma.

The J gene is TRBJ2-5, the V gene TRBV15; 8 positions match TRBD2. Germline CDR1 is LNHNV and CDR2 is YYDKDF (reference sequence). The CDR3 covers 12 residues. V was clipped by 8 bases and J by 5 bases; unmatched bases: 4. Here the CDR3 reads CATVGGEETQYF. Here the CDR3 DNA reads TGTGCCACCGTCGGGGGGGAGGAGACCCAGTACTTC.

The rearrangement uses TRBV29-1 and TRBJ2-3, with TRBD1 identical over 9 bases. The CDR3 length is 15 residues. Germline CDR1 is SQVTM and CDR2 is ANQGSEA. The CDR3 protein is CKVADGTGSADTQYF. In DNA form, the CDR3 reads TGCAAAGTTGCGGACGGGACAGGGAGCGCAGATACGCAGTATTTT.

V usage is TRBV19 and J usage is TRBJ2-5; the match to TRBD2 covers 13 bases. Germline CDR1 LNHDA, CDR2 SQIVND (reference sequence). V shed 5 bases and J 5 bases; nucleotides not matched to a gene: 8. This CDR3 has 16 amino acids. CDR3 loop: CASSVLGLAGRETQYF. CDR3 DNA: TGTGCCAGTAGTGTTTTGGGACTAGCGGGACGTGAGACCCAGTACTTC. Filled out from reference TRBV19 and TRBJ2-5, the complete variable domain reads DGGITQSPKYLFRKEGQNVTLSCEQNLNHDAMYWYRQDPGQGLRLIYYSQIVNDFQKGDIAEGYSVSREKKESFPLTVTSAQKNPTAFYLCASSVLGLAGRETQYFGPGTRLLVL.

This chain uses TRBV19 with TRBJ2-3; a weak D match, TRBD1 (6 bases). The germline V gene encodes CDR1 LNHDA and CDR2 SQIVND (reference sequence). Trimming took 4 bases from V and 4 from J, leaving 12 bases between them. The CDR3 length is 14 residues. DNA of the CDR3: TGTGCCAGTAGTAGGGGGCAGGGAGCAGATACGCAGTATTTT. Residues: CASSRGQGADTQYF.

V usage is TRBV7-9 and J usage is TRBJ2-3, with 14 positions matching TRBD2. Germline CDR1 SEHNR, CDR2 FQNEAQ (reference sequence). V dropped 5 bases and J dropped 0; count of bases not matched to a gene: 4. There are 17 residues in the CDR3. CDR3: CASSPGLAGVSTDTQYF. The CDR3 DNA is TGTGCCAGCAGCCCGGGACTAGCGGGAGTAAGCACAGATACGCAGTATTTT.

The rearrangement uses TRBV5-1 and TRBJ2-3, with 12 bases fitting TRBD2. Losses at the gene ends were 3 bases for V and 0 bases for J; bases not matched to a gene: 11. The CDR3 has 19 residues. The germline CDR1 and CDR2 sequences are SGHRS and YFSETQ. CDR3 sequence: CASSSTPGLAGASTDTQYF. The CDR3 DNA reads TGCGCCAGCAGCTCCACTCCGGGACTAGCGGGCGCAAGCACAGATACGCAGTATTTT.

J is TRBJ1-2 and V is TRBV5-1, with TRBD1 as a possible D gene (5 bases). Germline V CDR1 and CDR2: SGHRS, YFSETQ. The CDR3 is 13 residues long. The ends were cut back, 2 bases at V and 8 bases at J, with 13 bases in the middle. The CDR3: CASSFGTDWGYTF. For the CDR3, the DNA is TGCGCCAGCAGCTTTGGGACCGACTGGGGCTACACCTTC.

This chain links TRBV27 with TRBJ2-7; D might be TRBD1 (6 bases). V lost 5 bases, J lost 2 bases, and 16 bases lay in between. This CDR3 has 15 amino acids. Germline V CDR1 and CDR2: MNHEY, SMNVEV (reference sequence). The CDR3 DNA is TGTGCCAGCAGTCTCAACCGGGACAACCCCTACGAGCAGTACTTC. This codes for CASSLNRDNPYEQYF.

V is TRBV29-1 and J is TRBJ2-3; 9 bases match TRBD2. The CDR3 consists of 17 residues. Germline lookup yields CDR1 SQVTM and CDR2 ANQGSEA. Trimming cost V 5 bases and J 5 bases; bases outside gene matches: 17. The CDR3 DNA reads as TGCAGCGTTCGTATACCTCGACTGGCGGGAGGGGGAGATACGCAGTATTTT. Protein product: CSVRIPRLAGGGDTQYF.

Here the CDR3 DNA reads TGTGCCAGCAGTTCTCCGGGACTAGCGGGGACCAATGAGCAGTTCTTC. Its protein is CASSSPGLAGTNEQFF. The chain carries TRBV6-5 and TRBJ2-1; 13 nucleotides match TRBD2. The germline V gene encodes CDR1 MNHEY and CDR2 SVGAGI. The CDR3 totals 16 residues. The V gene end was trimmed by 4 bases and the J gene end by 6 bases; junction bases not matched to a gene: 6.

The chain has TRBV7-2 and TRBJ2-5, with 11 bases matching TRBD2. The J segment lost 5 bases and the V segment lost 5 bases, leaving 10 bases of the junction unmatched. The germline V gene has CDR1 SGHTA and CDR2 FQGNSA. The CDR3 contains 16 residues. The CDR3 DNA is TGTGCCAGCAGCCGGGGTTCTAGCGGGGGGCGGGAGACCCAGTACTTC. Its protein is CASSRGSSGGRETQYF. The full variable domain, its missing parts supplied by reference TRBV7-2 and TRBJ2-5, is GAGVSQSPSNKVTEKGKDVELRCDPISGHTALYWYRQSLGQGLEFLIYFQGNSAPDKSGLPSDRFSAERTGGSVSTLTIQRTQQEDSAVYLCASSRGSSGGRETQYFGPGTRLLVL.

CDR3 sequence: CASSSPTWHTDTQYF. CDR3 bases: TGTGCCAGCAGCTCTCCCACGTGGCACACAGATACGCAGTATTTT. The chain recombines TRBV28 with TRBJ2-3, with D unclear. The V end was cut by 6 bases, the J end by 2 bases, with 15 bases between. Per germline, CDR1 MDHEN and CDR2 SYDVKM. This CDR3 has 15 residues.

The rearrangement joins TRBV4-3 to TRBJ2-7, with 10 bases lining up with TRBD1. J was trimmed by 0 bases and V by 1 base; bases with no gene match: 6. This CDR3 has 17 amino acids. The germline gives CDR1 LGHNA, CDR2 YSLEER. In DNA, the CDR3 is TGCGCCAGCAGCCAAGCGGGACAGGGGTCGGGCTCCTACGAGCAGTACTTC. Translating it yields CASSQAGQGSGSYEQYF.

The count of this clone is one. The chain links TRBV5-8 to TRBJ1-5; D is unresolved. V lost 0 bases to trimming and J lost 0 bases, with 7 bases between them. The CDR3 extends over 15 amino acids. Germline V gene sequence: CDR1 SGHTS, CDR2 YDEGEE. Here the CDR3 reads CASSLARLSNQPQHF. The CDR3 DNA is TGTGCCAGCAGCTTGGCCCGACTTAGCAATCAGCCCCAGCATTTT.

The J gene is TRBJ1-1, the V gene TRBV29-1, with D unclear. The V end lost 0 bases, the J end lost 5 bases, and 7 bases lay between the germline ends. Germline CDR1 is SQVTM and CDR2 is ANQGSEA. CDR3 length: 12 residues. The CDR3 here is CSVEDGWTEAFF. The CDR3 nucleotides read TGCAGCGTTGAAGACGGGTGGACTGAAGCTTTCTTT.

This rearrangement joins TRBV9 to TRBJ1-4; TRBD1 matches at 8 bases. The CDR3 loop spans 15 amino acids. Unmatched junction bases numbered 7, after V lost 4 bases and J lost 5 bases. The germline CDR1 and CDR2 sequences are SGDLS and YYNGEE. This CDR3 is CASSRVGTGNEKLFF. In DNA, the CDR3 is TGTGCCAGCAGCCGGGTCGGGACAGGCAATGAAAAACTGTTTTTT.

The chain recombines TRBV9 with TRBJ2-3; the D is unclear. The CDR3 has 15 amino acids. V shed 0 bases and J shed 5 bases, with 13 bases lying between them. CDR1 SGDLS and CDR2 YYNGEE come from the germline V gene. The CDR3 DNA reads TGTGCCAGCAGCGTAGTAAGCGCAACGGGAGATACGCAGTATTTT. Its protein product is CASSVVSATGDTQYF.